This T cell receptor (beta chain) comes out of a study of blood T cell repertoires in COVID-19. Study information: T cells, B-cell-depleted T cells, or PBMCs supplied cDNA or gDNA.

Authors' analysis steps: Using reference gene primer amplification, nucleated cell counts were estimated. Sequenced by immunoSEQ multiplex PCR; TCRdb stores in-frame clones only, minus some. From that table come the V and J calls and clone size; the DNA was used to work out D and trimming. Of 330,000 or so clones listed, around 90% are singletons. This clone is a singleton in its sample. The CDR3 totals 14 residues. With 5 bases clipped from V and 11 bases from J, the junction kept 14 bases outside the gene matches. CDR1 is MDHEN, CDR2 SYDVKM, per germline. Assignments of participants to cohorts depended upon their own reported clinical history. Recovery among Cohort 3 donors was established by two negative PCRs, clearance, or symptom resolution.

V and J are TRBV28 and TRBJ1-1, with 7 positions matching TRBD1. Sequenced material: PBMCs or T cells enriched from blood (not recorded which). The sequence came from a woman aged 25 to 45 who had recovered from COVID-19. Written as DNA, the CDR3 is TGTGCCAGCAGTATACGCACAGGGGTCAAAGCGGCTTTCTTT. As protein: CASSIRTGVKAAFF.